The sequence of this TCR beta chain was determined in a study of PD-L1 blockade in urothelial cancer. About the research overall: Timepoints chosen for blood analysis were 3 weeks (second dose) and 6 weeks after treatment start.

Each PCR had synthetic TCR analog templates added to it as a spike-in. Measured with immunoSEQ multiplex PCR; TCRdb has only the in-frame clones, and not every one. The table has approximately 38,000 clones, 80% to 90% seen once. Time point in this sample: peripheral blood 6 weeks after treatment start. The patients had locally advanced or metastatic urothelial carcinoma. Per germline, CDR1 KGHSH and CDR2 LQKENI. The CDR3 loop spans 15 amino acids. V lost 0 bases to trimming and J lost 6 bases, with 14 bases between them. The chain couples TRBV18 to TRBJ1-1; D not resolved. The sequenced sample was PBMCs, obtained around atezolizumab (anti-PD-L1) treatment. The TCR comes from a man in his fifties or sixties with urothelial cancer. CDR3 sequence reads: CASSPPFGISAEAFF. The CDR3 DNA follows: TGTGCCAGCTCACCACCTTTCGGGATCAGCGCTGAAGCTTTCTTT.